This T cell receptor (beta chain) comes out of a study of cytomegalovirus exposure and HLA in healthy donors. About the research overall: Later analysis reported that the 130 or so validation repertoires shared the platform of the 650 to 700 first-cohort repertoires.

Some clones are missing from TCRdb's copy, which holds only in-frame ones; the method was immunoSEQ multiplex PCR. The table includes about 180,000 clones, 86% detected once. The CDR3 loop spans 16 amino acids. Germline V lookup: CDR1 LGHNA, CDR2 YNFKEQ. V gave up 4 bases and J gave up 3 bases, with 16 bases separating them. Material: PBMCs. This TCR was recovered from a man aged 18 to 35 in good health and CMV-seropositive. The chain links TRBV4-2 to TRBJ1-5; tentatively, D is TRBD1 (5 bases). CDR3 amino acids: CASSPKVRGYNQPQHF. CDR3 nucleotide sequence: TGTGCCAGCAGCCCCAAGGTACGGGGGTACAATCAGCCCCAGCATTTT.